These 29 T cell receptor beta chains came from one sample sequenced in a study of blood T cell repertoires in COVID-19. Repertoires were generated with immunoSEQ multiplex PCR, while TCRdb's copy carries only in-frame clones and drops some. This table has roughly 62,000 clones, 70% to 85% appearing once. The sequenced sample was peripheral blood. These receptor sequences come from a man aged 55-75 years with acute or convalescent COVID-19.

This chain connects TRBV4-1 to TRBJ2-5; 11 bases align to TRBD2. The CDR3 covers 16 residues. The germline gives CDR1 MGHRA, CDR2 YSYEKL. J gave up 3 bases and V 1 base, and 4 bases lay outside the gene matches. CDR3 coding DNA: TGCGCCAGCAGCCAAGGTCCACTAGCGGGGGAAGAGACCCAGTACTTC. It yields the protein CASSQGPLAGEETQYF.

J is TRBJ2-2 and V is TRBV6-5; 7 bases match TRBD2. The germline gives CDR1 MNHEY, CDR2 SVGAGI. The CDR3 contains 14 residues. Trimming took 5 bases from V and 7 from J; bases not matched to a gene: 7. The CDR3 DNA is TGTGCCAGCAGTCGGGCCGGGGGGAACGGGGAGCTGTTTTTT. It yields the protein CASSRAGGNGELFF.

The rearrangement links TRBV5-4 to TRBJ2-5, with D possibly being TRBD1 (6 bases). CDR3 length equals 15 residues. With 4 bases removed from V and 5 bases from J, the gap between germline ends came to 18 bases. The germline CDR1 and CDR2 sequences are SGHNT and YYREEE (reference sequence). The CDR3 protein is CASSPRRQASETQYF. CDR3 in DNA: TGTGCCAGCAGCCCGAGAAGACAGGCGAGCGAGACCCAGTACTTC.

In its sample, this clone was seen once. The CDR3 is CASRSQVDGNTIYF. In nucleotides, the CDR3 is TGTGCCAGCCGTAGTCAGGTCGACGGAAACACCATATATTTT. This chain uses TRBV6-5 with TRBJ1-3; no clear D gene. In germline, CDR1 is MNHEY, CDR2 SVGAGI. This CDR3 has 14 amino acids. Trimming pared 8 bases from V and 4 bases from J, leaving 15 bases between.

The chain carries TRBV5-4 and TRBJ2-7; the D gene is possibly TRBD1 (5 bases). V lost 5 bases and J lost 3, with 18 bases in between. CDR3 length equals 15 residues. Germline values: CDR1 SGHNT, CDR2 YYREEE (reference sequence). The CDR3 sequence is CASSRSGNKDYEQYF. CDR3 sequence (DNA): TGTGCCAGCAGTAGGTCAGGGAACAAGGACTACGAGCAGTACTTC.

The chain links TRBV12-5 to TRBJ2-3, with unresolved D. The CDR3 consists of 13 residues. Trimming stripped 7 bases from V and 0 bases from J, with 8 bases between. Germline lookup yields CDR1 LGHNT and CDR2 FRNRAP. CDR3 loop: CASAPLSTDTQYF. In DNA, the CDR3 is TGTGCTAGTGCCCCACTTAGCACAGATACGCAGTATTTT.

This clone was counted a single time. The chain employs TRBV6-5 and TRBJ2-5; no definite D call. Germline CDR1 MNHEY, CDR2 SVGAGI. With 8 bases removed from V and 1 base from J, the gap between germline ends came to 14 bases. This CDR3 has 14 residues. The CDR3 loop reads CASWPLSFQETQYF. The CDR3 coding sequence is TGTGCCAGCTGGCCCCTTTCCTTCCAAGAGACCCAGTACTTC.

The CDR3: CASSTSGGGTDTQYF. The CDR3 nucleotides are TGTGCCAGTAGTACTAGCGGGGGGGGCACAGATACGCAGTATTTT. The chain couples TRBV19 to TRBJ2-3, with 12 bases lining up with TRBD2. V shed 4 bases, J shed 1 base, and the junction held 0 bases outside the gene matches. The CDR3 covers 15 residues. Germline V gene sequence: CDR1 LNHDA, CDR2 SQIVND (reference sequence).

The V call is TRBV7-9, the J call TRBJ2-2; 8 bases line up with TRBD1. Germline V lookup: CDR1 SEHNR, CDR2 FQNEAQ (reference sequence). The CDR3 totals 16 residues. V was pared by 5 bases and J by 1 base, with 6 bases of the junction left unmatched. As DNA, the CDR3 is TGTGCCAGCAGCAAATCCGGGACAGGGAACACCGGGGAGCTGTTTTTT. Amino acids: CASSKSGTGNTGELFF.

This sequence joins TRBV19 and TRBJ2-3, with D uncertain. The CDR3 contains 14 residues. CDR1 and CDR2 from the germline V gene are LNHDA and SQIVND (reference sequence). V dropped 6 bases and J dropped 2 bases, with 12 bases sitting between them. CDR3 region: CASSPTGSTDTQYF. CDR3 nucleotide sequence: TGTGCCAGTAGCCCGACTGGGTCCACAGATACGCAGTATTTT.

For the CDR3, the DNA is TGTGCCAGCAGTTCCAGGACAGGGGCGGCCTCCTACGAGCAGTACTTC. It yields the protein CASSSRTGAASYEQYF. The V gene is TRBV6-2 or TRBV6-3, the J gene TRBJ2-7; 9 bases agree with TRBD1. The ends lost 4 bases at V and 0 bases at J; junction bases unmatched: 7. The CDR3 spans 16 residues. CDR1 is MNHEY, CDR2 SVGEGT, per germline.

This chain connects TRBV24-1 to TRBJ2-2, with D uncertain. Germline CDR1 KGHDR, CDR2 SFDVKD. CDR3 length equals 13 residues. V shed 5 bases and J shed 3 bases, with 6 bases lying between them. The CDR3 loop reads CATSVPDTGELFF. The CDR3 coding sequence is TGTGCCACCAGTGTCCCGGACACCGGGGAGCTGTTTTTT.

The chain joins TRBV2 to TRBJ2-5; D unresolved. With 3 bases removed from V and 5 bases from J, the gap between germline ends came to 10 bases. The length of the CDR3 is 13 residues. Germline values: CDR1 SNHLY, CDR2 FYNNEI. CDR3 protein: CASSEERVETQYF. The CDR3 DNA reads as TGTGCCAGCAGTGAGGAGAGAGTCGAGACCCAGTACTTC.

The V and J genes are TRBV12-3 or TRBV12-4 and TRBJ1-1; D call uncertain. Trimming took 6 bases from V and 0 from J, leaving 8 bases between them. This CDR3 spans 13 amino acids. CDR3 residues: CASSSLLNTEAFF. CDR3 nucleotide sequence: TGTGCCAGCAGCTCCCTATTGAACACTGAAGCTTTCTTT.

The V gene is TRBV19, the J gene TRBJ2-3, with D possibly matching TRBD2 (5 bases). Trimming shortened V by 5 bases and J by 0 bases, and 9 bases separated the two germline ends. Germline V lookup: CDR1 LNHDA, CDR2 SQIVND (reference sequence). The CDR3 totals 14 residues. The DNA for the CDR3 is TGTGCCAGTAGTGATCTAGCAAGCACAGATACGCAGTATTTT. Protein sequence: CASSDLASTDTQYF.

This clone was seen only a few times. The J gene is TRBJ2-7, the V gene TRBV5-1; 12 nucleotides line up with TRBD1. Per the germline V gene, CDR1 is SGHRS and CDR2 is YFSETQ. V dropped 0 bases and J dropped 2; count of bases not matched to a gene: 3. The CDR3 is 16 residues long. The CDR3 DNA reads as TGCGCCAGCAGCTTGGACGGGACAGGGGGCCCCTACGAGCAGTACTTC. Translating gives CASSLDGTGGPYEQYF.

V and J are TRBV7-9 and TRBJ1-2; 8 bases align to TRBD1. Germline V CDR1 and CDR2: SEHNR, FQNEAQ (reference sequence). V gave up 0 bases and J gave up 7 bases; unmatched junction bases: 7. The CDR3 covers 15 residues. Written as DNA, the CDR3 is TGTGCCAGCAGCTTAGCCGGGACAGGATCAGGTGGCTACACCTTC. Its protein is CASSLAGTGSGGYTF.

The chain combines TRBV9 with TRBJ1-2; a weak D match, TRBD1 (6 bases). The CDR3 contains 15 residues. V was trimmed by 3 bases and J by 2 bases, leaving 14 bases between them. Germline V gene lookup returns CDR1 SGDLS and CDR2 YYNGEE. The CDR3 region has the DNA TGTGCCAGCAGCGCCAGCTCAACAGGGAACTATGGCTACACCTTC. Amino acid sequence: CASSASSTGNYGYTF.

The rearrangement links TRBV4-1 to TRBJ1-3; no clear D. V was trimmed by 2 bases and J by 0 bases, leaving 11 bases between them. Per the germline V gene, CDR1 is MGHRA and CDR2 is YSYEKL. The CDR3 has 16 amino acids. The CDR3 loop reads CASSQPRDFSGNTIYF. CDR3 sequence (DNA): TGCGCCAGCAGCCAACCGAGGGATTTCTCTGGAAACACCATATATTTT.

V and J are TRBV5-1 and TRBJ2-1, with D possibly being TRBD2 (5 bases). The CDR3 sequence is 13 residues long. V was clipped by 4 bases and J by 3 bases, with 8 bases between them. Germline values: CDR1 SGHRS, CDR2 YFSETQ. In DNA, the CDR3 is TGCGCCAGCAGCCCGGGGAACTACAATGAGCAGTTCTTC. Translating it yields CASSPGNYNEQFF.

This clone was seen a few times. The chain joins TRBV5-5 to TRBJ2-5; 10 bases align to TRBD2. Unmatched junction bases numbered 11, after V lost 4 bases and J lost 2 bases. The CDR3 covers 17 residues. The germline gives CDR1 SGHKS, CDR2 YYEKEE (reference sequence). The CDR3 spells CASSLWSSGGIQETQYF. Here the CDR3 DNA reads TGTGCCAGCAGCCTTTGGAGTAGCGGGGGGATACAAGAGACCCAGTACTTC.

The chain recombines TRBV15 with TRBJ1-4; D possibly corresponds to TRBD1 (5 bases). Germline values: CDR1 LNHNV, CDR2 YYDKDF (reference sequence). The CDR3 is 14 amino acids. V lost 1 base, J lost 8 bases, and 11 bases lay in between. For the CDR3, the DNA is TGTGCCACCAGCAGAGGCACCCCAGGGGAAAAACTGTTTTTT. This translates into CATSRGTPGEKLFF.

The V gene is TRBV10-3, the J gene TRBJ1-1; D is uncertain. V shed 4 bases and J shed 8 bases, with 11 bases lying between them. The length of the CDR3 is 12 residues. CDR1 is ENHRY, CDR2 SYGVKD, per germline. The CDR3 is CAISGAAREAFF. The CDR3 nucleotides are TGTGCCATCAGTGGGGCAGCCCGAGAAGCTTTCTTT.

This sequence joins TRBV7-2 and TRBJ2-7, with 10 bases identical to TRBD2. CDR1 is SGHTA, CDR2 FQGNSA, per germline. The CDR3 spans 14 residues. The J segment lost 6 bases and the V segment lost 3 bases, leaving 5 bases of the junction unmatched. The CDR3 bases are TGTGCCAGCAGCTTTAGCGGGGGGACTTCCGAGCAGTACTTC. It encodes CASSFSGGTSEQYF.

This clone was recorded once. The genes are TRBV30 and TRBJ1-1, with D possibly being TRBD1 (5 bases). Trimming removed 7 bases from V and 3 bases from J, with 18 bases in between. There are 14 residues in the CDR3. Germline values: CDR1 GTSNPN, CDR2 SVGIG (reference sequence). The CDR3 DNA sequence: TGTGCCTACTCGACGGGGGTCGGCGACACTGAAGCTTTCTTT. It codes for CAYSTGVGDTEAFF.

CDR3 sequence reads: CASSSSLLAGVETQYF. The DNA of the CDR3 is TGCGCCAGCTCCTCCTCCCTACTAGCGGGGGTGGAGACCCAGTACTTC. V and J are TRBV5-1 and TRBJ2-5; 11 nucleotides agree with TRBD2. Germline V gene data show CDR1 as SGHRS and CDR2 as YFSETQ. Losses at the gene ends were 7 bases for V and 5 bases for J; bases not matched to a gene: 13. CDR3 length: 16 residues.

This CDR3 reads CASSLSGYNEQFF. The CDR3 DNA reads as TGTGCCAGCAGCCTCAGTGGTTACAATGAGCAGTTCTTC. This rearrangement joins TRBV7-2 to TRBJ2-1; the D is unclear. The germline V gene encodes CDR1 SGHTA and CDR2 FQGNSA. This CDR3 contains 13 residues. V lost 5 bases to trimming and J lost 4 bases, with 9 bases between them.

The gene calls are TRBV14 and TRBJ1-1; D not certain. Germline V gene data show CDR1 as SGHDN and CDR2 as FVKESK. CDR3 size: 15 residues. Between the trimmed V and J ends, which lost 4 bases and 1 base, there was a span of 13 bases. CDR3 DNA sequence: TGTGCCAGCAGCCTCCCCGGCAGCGCGAACACTGAAGCTTTCTTT. Translating it yields CASSLPGSANTEAFF. Full variable domain (outside the CDR3, taken from reference TRBV14 and TRBJ1-1): EAGVTQFPSHSVIEKGQTVTLRCDPISGHDNLYWYRRVMGKEIKFLLHFVKESKQDESGMPNNRFLAERTGGTYSTLKVQPAELEDSGVYFCASSLPGSANTEAFFGQGTRLTVV.

The rearrangement links TRBV13 to TRBJ2-1, with 8 bases that match TRBD1. The CDR3 length is 16 residues. Germline loops: CDR1 PRHDT, CDR2 FYEKMQ (reference sequence). Trimming removed 5 bases from V and 6 bases from J; junction bases left unmatched: 12. The CDR3 protein is CASSRRGDDRGNEQFF. CDR3 sequence (DNA): TGTGCCAGCAGCCGACGGGGAGACGACAGGGGCAATGAGCAGTTCTTC.